A selection of T cell receptor beta chains follows, all from one sample in a study of control samples from healthy donors and cancer patients. Using immunoSEQ multiplex PCR, the repertoire was profiled, and TCRdb retains in-frame clones only, with some absent. The table shows about 250,000 clones, with 82% occurring only once. Sequencing was performed on PBMCs. These receptors were collected from a woman aged 55-69 years with lung cancer. CDR3s include the opening cysteine and the closing phenylalanine or tryptophan. The D gene is left open where the match is weak. Only part of the rows carry a size: once, few, many, or a class if the clone is expanded.

v_gene,j_gene,abundance,d_gene,CDR3aa,CDR3nt
TRBV9,TRBJ2-5,NA,TRBD2,CASSVGGAGGFMETQYF,TGTGCCAGCAGCGTAGGAGGAGCGGGGGGATTTATGGAGACCCAGTACTTC
TRBV2,TRBJ2-1,NA,NA,CASTLLARYNEQFF,TGTGCCAGCACTCTCCTAGCAAGGTACAATGAGCAGTTCTTC
TRBV27,TRBJ2-7,NA,NA,CASSLDSPETGEQYF,TGTGCCAGCAGTTTAGACAGTCCCGAAACTGGCGAGCAGTACTTC
TRBV5-1,TRBJ2-5,NA,NA,CASSLAGPRQETQYF,TGCGCCAGCAGCTTGGCGGGACCACGCCAAGAGACCCAGTACTTC
TRBV28,TRBJ1-2,NA,NA,CASSGRRENYGYTF,TGTGCCAGCAGTGGACGCAGGGAGAACTATGGCTACACCTTC
TRBV2,TRBJ1-1,NA,NA,CASSSLRDGEAFF,TGTGCCAGCAGTTCCCTCCGGGACGGTGAAGCTTTCTTT
TRBV5-1,TRBJ2-1,NA,TRBD2,CASSWASGRGTDEQFF,TGCGCCAGCAGTTGGGCTAGCGGGAGGGGTACGGATGAGCAGTTCTTC
TRBV12-5,TRBJ1-6,NA,NA,CASGHGQWNSPLHF,TGTGCTAGTGGACACGGACAGTGGAATTCACCCCTCCACTTT
TRBV9,TRBJ1-2,NA,NA,CASSVGGGYGYTF,TGTGCCAGCAGCGTAGGTGGGGGCTATGGCTACACCTTC
TRBV10-3,TRBJ1-1,NA,NA,CAIGGGYGDTEAFF,TGTGCCATCGGCGGGGGATATGGGGACACTGAAGCTTTCTTT
TRBV15,TRBJ2-1,once,NA,CAAQNRDSYNEQFF,TGTGCCGCGCAAAACAGGGACTCCTACAATGAGCAGTTCTTC
TRBV4-1,TRBJ1-1,NA,NA,CASSRLGLNTEAFF,TGCGCCAGCAGCCGACTAGGATTGAACACTGAAGCTTTCTTT
TRBV9,TRBJ1-4,NA,NA,CASSPAAGSNEKLFF,TGTGCCAGCTCTCCGGCGGCAGGGAGTAATGAAAAACTGTTTTTT
TRBV27,TRBJ1-5,NA,NA,CASSPRGQPQHF,TGTGCCAGCAGTCCCAGGGGTCAGCCCCAGCATTTT
TRBV18,TRBJ1-1,NA,NA,CASSLGHPEAFF,TGTGCCAGCTCTCTCGGACATCCTGAAGCTTTCTTT
TRBV2,TRBJ1-1,once,TRBD1,CASRDRGPLAFF,TGTGCCAGCAGGGACAGGGGGCCTTTGGCTTTCTTT
TRBV5-1,TRBJ1-3,NA,NA,CASSNEPSSGNTIYF,TGCGCCAGCAGCAACGAGCCAAGCTCTGGAAACACCATATATTTT
TRBV2,TRBJ1-5,NA,NA,CASSEALPGDQPQHF,TGTGCCAGCAGTGAAGCGCTTCCGGGGGATCAGCCCCAGCATTTT
TRBV5-6,TRBJ1-5,NA,NA,CASSLGVNQPQHF,TGTGCCAGCAGCTTGGGAGTCAATCAGCCCCAGCATTTT
TRBV6-6,TRBJ1-2,NA,NA,CASSYPLSGTYGYTF,TGTGCCAGCAGTTACCCCCTTTCGGGAACCTATGGCTACACCTTC
TRBV10-1,TRBJ2-7,NA,NA,CASRGLPGYEQYF,TGCGCCAGCAGGGGACTCCCCGGGTACGAGCAGTACTTC
TRBV29-1,TRBJ2-7,NA,NA,CSVEVGFLGLYEQYF,TGCAGCGTTGAAGTCGGTTTTTTGGGGCTCTACGAGCAGTACTTC
TRBV5-6,TRBJ1-5,once,NA,CASSLGGRSQHF,TGTGCCAGCAGCTTGGGTGGCAGATCCCAGCATTTT
TRBV2,TRBJ2-3,NA,NA,CASTGDSTDTQYF,TGTGCCAGCACTGGAGACTCCACAGATACGCAGTATTTT
TRBV4-1,TRBJ2-1,NA,NA,CASSQDLSRGYNEQFF,TGCGCCAGCAGCCAAGATCTCAGTCGGGGATACAATGAGCAGTTCTTC
TRBV15,TRBJ2-1,few,NA,CATSRERLASNEQFF,TGTGCCACCAGCAGAGAGAGGCTAGCCTCGAATGAGCAGTTCTTC
TRBV5-6,TRBJ2-3,NA,NA,CASSRGLATDTQYF,TGTGCCAGCAGCCGCGGGCTGGCTACAGATACGCAGTATTTT
TRBV12-3/TRBV12-4,TRBJ2-5,few,TRBD1,CASSYRGLETQYF,TGTGCCAGCAGTTACAGGGGGCTAGAGACCCAGTACTTC
TRBV6-4,TRBJ1-4,NA,NA,CASIRPKVEKLFF,TGTGCCAGCATCAGACCGAAGGTGGAAAAACTGTTTTTT
TRBV24-1,TRBJ2-3,NA,NA,CATSAHSGFPDTQYF,TGTGCCACCAGTGCCCACAGTGGTTTCCCAGATACGCAGTATTTT
TRBV6-5,TRBJ1-2,few,TRBD1,CASRTGGNYGYTF,TGTGCCAGCAGGACAGGGGGAAACTATGGCTACACCTTC
TRBV2,TRBJ1-1,NA,TRBD1,CASSEDQGGGTEAFF,TGTGCCAGCAGTGAAGACCAGGGGGGGGGCACTGAAGCTTTCTTT
TRBV11-3,TRBJ2-1,NA,NA,CASSLDMVGFNEQFF,TGTGCCAGCAGCTTAGATATGGTAGGGTTCAATGAGCAGTTCTTC
TRBV2,TRBJ1-4,NA,TRBD1,CASSEQGATNEKLFF,TGTGCCAGCAGTGAACAGGGGGCTACTAATGAAAAACTGTTTTTT
TRBV7-2,TRBJ1-2,NA,NA,CASSSGGARGYTF,TGTGCCAGCAGCTCCGGGGGCGCGCGGGGCTACACCTTC
TRBV10-3,TRBJ1-5,NA,NA,CAISDGVNNQPQHF,TGTGCCATCAGTGATGGGGTCAATAATCAGCCCCAGCATTTT
TRBV10-3,TRBJ1-2,NA,NA,CAISESLGYYGYTF,TGTGCCATCAGTGAGTCCCTAGGGTACTATGGCTACACCTTC
TRBV5-1,TRBJ2-7,NA,TRBD2,CASALAPETYEQYF,TGCGCCAGTGCACTAGCGCCCGAGACCTACGAGCAGTACTTC
TRBV2,TRBJ2-3,NA,TRBD2,CASMAGGTDTQYF,TGTGCCAGCATGGCGGGAGGGACAGATACGCAGTATTTT
TRBV6-5,TRBJ1-5,many,NA,CASSYTGTSNQPQHF,TGTGCCAGCAGTTACACCGGGACAAGCAATCAGCCCCAGCATTTT
TRBV5-6,TRBJ2-1,NA,TRBD2,CASSTTSSGRVWEQFF,TGTGCCAGCAGCACCACCTCTAGCGGGAGGGTTTGGGAGCAGTTCTTC
TRBV19,TRBJ1-6,NA,NA,CASRSGVDAYNSPLHF,TGTGCCAGCAGGAGTGGGGTTGATGCCTATAATTCACCCCTCCACTTT
TRBV10-1,TRBJ1-2,NA,TRBD1,CASSTGTGGAGYNGYTF,TGCGCCAGCAGCACCGGGACAGGGGGCGCCGGGTACAATGGCTACACCTTC
TRBV11-1,TRBJ2-2,few,NA,CASSLEANTGELFF,TGTGCCAGCAGCTTAGAGGCGAACACCGGGGAGCTGTTTTTT
TRBV7-9,TRBJ2-1,NA,TRBD2,CASSYLAGGNNEQFF,TGTGCCAGCAGTTATTTAGCGGGGGGAAACAATGAGCAGTTCTTC
TRBV28,TRBJ1-2,NA,NA,CASSLSGVVGSDRNYGYTF,TGTGCCAGCAGTTTGAGCGGGGTGGTTGGGTCCGACAGAAACTATGGCTACACCTTC
TRBV14,TRBJ2-1,NA,NA,CASSRQWQGGQFF,TGTGCCAGCAGCCGGCAGTGGCAGGGAGGGCAGTTCTTC
TRBV4-2,TRBJ2-5,NA,TRBD2,CASSQDLGTGGETQYF,TGTGCCAGCAGCCAAGATCTCGGAACGGGAGGAGAGACCCAGTACTTC
TRBV9,TRBJ2-1,NA,NA,CASIGRPPLNEQFF,TGTGCCAGCATAGGGAGACCGCCCCTCAATGAGCAGTTCTTC
TRBV6-5,TRBJ2-7,NA,TRBD1,CASSSPGQTYEQYF,TGTGCCAGCAGTTCCCCGGGACAGACTTACGAGCAGTACTTC
TRBV6-5,TRBJ1-2,NA,TRBD1,CASSSELTGLYGYTF,TGTGCCAGCAGTTCCGAACTGACAGGGCTCTATGGCTACACCTTC
TRBV4-1,TRBJ1-1,NA,TRBD1,CASSQEKGQGPKAFF,TGCGCCAGCAGCCAAGAGAAAGGACAGGGACCAAAAGCTTTTTTT
TRBV9,TRBJ2-7,NA,NA,CASSPSVGGLEQYF,TGTGCCAGCAGCCCCTCGGTCGGTGGGTTAGAGCAGTACTTC
TRBV4-1,TRBJ2-3,NA,TRBD2,CASSQRSGGDTQYF,TGCGCCAGCAGCCAACGGAGCGGGGGGGATACGCAGTATTTT
TRBV2,TRBJ2-2,NA,TRBD1,CATSLSTGTGELFF,TGTGCCACCTCACTTTCGACAGGGACCGGGGAGCTGTTTTTT
TRBV7-8,TRBJ1-5,NA,NA,CASSLAAGDQPQHF,TGTGCCAGCAGCTTAGCGGCAGGGGATCAGCCCCAGCATTTT
TRBV18,TRBJ2-5,NA,TRBD1,CASSPRTGVGETQYF,TGTGCCAGCTCACCGAGGACAGGGGTCGGAGAGACCCAGTACTTC
TRBV11-1,TRBJ2-5,NA,NA,CASSLAGTQETQYF,TGTGCCAGCAGCTTAGCAGGGACCCAAGAGACCCAGTACTTC
TRBV7-3,TRBJ2-3,NA,NA,CASSLGHLTDTQYF,TGTGCCAGCAGCCTCGGACACCTCACAGATACGCAGTATTTT